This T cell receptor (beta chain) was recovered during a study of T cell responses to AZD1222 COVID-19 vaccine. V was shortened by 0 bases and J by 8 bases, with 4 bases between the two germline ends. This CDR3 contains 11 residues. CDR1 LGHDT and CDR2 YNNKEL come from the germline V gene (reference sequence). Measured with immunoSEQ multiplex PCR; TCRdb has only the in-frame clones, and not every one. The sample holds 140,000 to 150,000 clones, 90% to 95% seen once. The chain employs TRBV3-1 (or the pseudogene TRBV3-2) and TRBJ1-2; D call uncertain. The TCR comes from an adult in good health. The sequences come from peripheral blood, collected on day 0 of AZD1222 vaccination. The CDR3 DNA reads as TGTGCCAGCAGCCAAGAGTGCGGCTACACCTTC. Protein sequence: CASSQECGYTF.